Included here is one T cell receptor beta chain sequence, with context. Its matching antigen is unknown. Unique molecular identifiers were used in preparing the TCRbeta library. Each CDR3 protein gets one entry after TCRdb re-called the PCR reads with MiXCR. The table shows 200,000 to 250,000 distinct CDR3 sequences, with around 9.2% occurring only once. Trimming shortened V by 4 bases and J by 6 bases, and 15 bases separated the two germline ends. CDR1 is SGHVS, CDR2 FQNEAQ, per germline. The CDR3 has 14 residues. The data are from a study of T-cell reconstitution after alpha-beta-depleted transplantation in children. Whole-study results and caveats: The main origin of T-cell counts and diversity one year after transplant was newly produced T cells. Several hundred graft clones that had expanded were reportedly the source of alpha-beta T cells about two months after transplant. At day 60, the high TCRbeta diversity found in some patients originated from recipient T cells and thymic progenitors that had survived.

This TCR derives from a male patient aged 2-10 years who had a stem cell transplant for acute myeloid leukemia, so the T cells may come from the graft donor. This chain joins TRBV7-8 and TRBJ1-1, with a possible D match to TRBD1 (5 bases). The source was PBMCs, mostly from graft donor cells, collected 360 days after TCRalphabeta/CD19-depleted stem cell transplant. CDR3 sequence (DNA): TGTGCCAGCAGCTCGGGACCCACGGGGGCTGAAGCTTTCTTT. Encoded protein: CASSSGPTGAEAFF.